Below, one TCR beta chain is given with its context. Its specificity is unknown. CDR3 length: 14 residues. The V end lost 6 bases, the J end lost 4 bases, and 15 bases lay between the germline ends. Germline loops: CDR1 SGHTA, CDR2 FQGNSA. These data belong to a study of T-cell memory formation after mild COVID-19. Study summary: Each donor largely had its own TCR clusters.

Using constant-segment primers, 5'RACE produced TCR alpha and TCR beta cDNA libraries carrying sample barcodes and UMIs. TCRdb used MiXCR to reprocess the 5' RACE reads, holding one entry per CDR3 protein. Altogether about 140,000 distinct CDR3 sequences are present, roughly a quarter being singletons, with the ten largest covering approximately 25%. Broader study findings: For contracting clones, CD4+ ones sat mainly in CM and EM, CD8+ in EMRA. Some clones that responded turned up in pre-infection memory, which suggests that cross-reactive memory joined in.

The chain recombines TRBV7-2 with TRBJ1-1; D might be TRBD1 (6 bases). Sequencing was performed on PBMCs or a T cell subset sorted from them (not recorded which). This receptor was obtained from an adult woman who had mild COVID-19 (a few samples of this study predate the infection). Cell type and time point are not known. This CDR3 is CASRRSRGRTEAFF. The DNA for the CDR3 is TGTGCCAGCAGACGATCCAGGGGACGCACTGAAGCTTTCTTT.